The 30 T cell receptor beta chains below all came from one sample that was sequenced in a study of blood T cell repertoires in COVID-19. Clones were read by immunoSEQ multiplex PCR, and TCRdb kept only the in-frame ones, dropping some. The sample lists some 100,000 clones, more than 85% seen once, with about 1% in the top ten. Sequenced: peripheral blood. The receptors were gathered from a man between 60 and 75 years old with acute or convalescent COVID-19.

This chain joins TRBV10-2 and TRBJ1-1; a weak D match, TRBD1 (5 bases). V lost 7 bases and J 2 bases, leaving 11 bases between the germline ends. This CDR3 contains 13 residues. Germline-derived CDR1 and CDR2 are WSHSY and SAAADI. The DNA for the CDR3 is TGCGCCAGCACCTGGGGCCTCAACACTGAAGCTTTCTTT. This codes for CASTWGLNTEAFF.

The CDR3 DNA is TGCGCCAGCAGCTTCCAGGGGCCTAACTATGGCTACACCTTC. The encoded protein is CASSFQGPNYGYTF. J is TRBJ1-2 and V is TRBV5-1, with D perhaps matching TRBD1 (6 bases). Germline V gene sequence: CDR1 SGHRS, CDR2 YFSETQ. The V gene lost 2 bases and the J gene lost 0 bases, with 8 bases spanning the gap. The CDR3 has 14 amino acids.

In DNA, the CDR3 is TGTGCCAGTAGTATAGGACTCCGGGGTGAGCAGTTCTTC. Translation gives CASSIGLRGEQFF. The chain recombines TRBV19 with TRBJ2-1, with TRBD2 as a possible D gene (5 bases). The V and J ends lost 1 base and 9 bases respectively, with 10 bases between them. The germline V gene has CDR1 LNHDA and CDR2 SQIVND (reference sequence). The CDR3 is 13 amino acids.

The rearrangement joins TRBV5-1 to TRBJ2-1; 10 bases match TRBD2. The CDR3 is 15 residues long. With 8 bases clipped from V and 0 bases from J, the junction kept 5 bases outside the gene matches. CDR1 is SGHRS and CDR2 is YFSETQ in the germline V gene. The CDR3 nucleotides read TGCGCCAGTCGGACTAGCGGCACCTCCTACAATGAGCAGTTCTTC. Translation gives CASRTSGTSYNEQFF.

The CDR3 DNA sequence: TGTGCCAGCAGCTTGTTTTCCGGGAGGAGTGGCTACACCTTC. This gives the protein CASSLFSGRSGYTF. The rearrangement links TRBV5-6 to TRBJ1-2; D not resolved. V was shortened by 1 base and J by 7 bases, with 14 bases between the two germline ends. The germline V gene encodes CDR1 SGHDT and CDR2 YYEEEE. The CDR3 length is 14 residues.

This clone occurred a few times. For the CDR3, the DNA is TGTGCCAGCAGTTTTCATCGGACAGGGTCCTACGAGCAGTACTTC. Encoded protein: CASSFHRTGSYEQYF. The chain couples TRBV11-2 to TRBJ2-7, with 8 bases matching TRBD1. The CDR3 contains 15 residues. Germline assignment: CDR1 SGHAT and CDR2 FQNNGV. Losses at the gene ends were 6 bases for V and 1 base for J; bases not matched to a gene: 8.

This clone was counted a single time. The rearrangement links TRBV9 to TRBJ1-6, with D hard to call. The CDR3 is 14 amino acids. Trimming left V 3 bases short and J 10 bases short, with 14 bases between. Germline V gene data show CDR1 as SGDLS and CDR2 as YYNGEE. As DNA, the CDR3 is TGTGCCAGCAGCGACGACGGCTTCGGGTCACCCCTCCACTTT. Translated, it gives CASSDDGFGSPLHF.

The chain carries TRBV5-8 and TRBJ2-3, with D possibly being TRBD2 (7 bases). The V gene lost 4 bases and the J gene lost 0 bases, with 21 bases spanning the gap. There are 18 residues in the CDR3. Germline lookup yields CDR1 SGHTS and CDR2 YDEGEE. The CDR3 is CASSGGAHKVASTDTQYF. For the CDR3, the DNA is TGTGCCAGCAGCGGGGGGGCCCACAAAGTCGCTAGCACAGATACGCAGTATTTT.

The chain carries TRBV5-4 and TRBJ2-7; 9 bases are shared with TRBD2. Trimming at V came to 3 bases and at J to 4 bases, leaving 11 bases not matched to a gene. CDR1 is SGHNT and CDR2 is YYREEE in the germline V gene (reference sequence). The CDR3 covers 16 residues. In DNA form, the CDR3 reads TGTGCCAGCAGCTCAAACTTCGGGACTAGCAGATACGAGCAGTACTTC. Residues: CASSSNFGTSRYEQYF.

The V and J genes are TRBV18 and TRBJ2-7; 9 bases line up with TRBD1. The CDR3 is 13 amino acids. V lost 3 bases, J lost 6 bases, and 3 bases stayed unmatched. Germline V gene data show CDR1 as KGHSH and CDR2 as LQKENI. This CDR3 reads CASSPGQGTEQYF. CDR3 bases: TGTGCCAGCTCACCGGGACAGGGCACCGAGCAGTACTTC.

The chain combines TRBV28 with TRBJ1-1; 7 bases align to TRBD1. The CDR3 is made up of 14 amino acids. Germline V CDR1 and CDR2: MDHEN, SYDVKM. J lost 5 bases, V lost 5 bases, and 8 bases had no gene match. Written as DNA, the CDR3 is TGTGCCAGCAGTCTAGGGGGCCGGCGGACTGAAGCTTTCTTT. This sequence encodes CASSLGGRRTEAFF.

The V and J genes are TRBV19 and TRBJ1-1; possibly TRBD1 for D (6 bases). The CDR3 sequence is 15 residues long. The V gene lost 4 bases and the J gene lost 0 bases, with 12 bases spanning the gap. The germline V gene has CDR1 LNHDA and CDR2 SQIVND (reference sequence). The CDR3 sequence: CASSRYRDLNTEAFF. The DNA of the CDR3 is TGTGCCAGTAGTAGGTACAGGGACCTGAACACTGAAGCTTTCTTT.

The chain uses TRBV14 and TRBJ1-1; no reliable D call. Germline lookup yields CDR1 SGHDN and CDR2 FVKESK. V was shortened by 5 bases and J by 7 bases, with 17 bases between the two germline ends. The CDR3 runs 14 residues. The CDR3: CASSYGLALDEAFF. Written as DNA, the CDR3 is TGTGCCAGCAGCTACGGGTTAGCTTTAGATGAAGCTTTCTTT. The whole variable domain, filled in from reference TRBV14 and TRBJ1-1, reads EAGVTQFPSHSVIEKGQTVTLRCDPISGHDNLYWYRRVMGKEIKFLLHFVKESKQDESGMPNNRFLAERTGGTYSTLKVQPAELEDSGVYFCASSYGLALDEAFFGQGTRLTVV.

J is TRBJ1-5 and V is TRBV7-2; D unresolved. V was trimmed by 5 bases and J by 3 bases, leaving 5 bases between them. This CDR3 region has 12 residues. The germline gives CDR1 SGHTA, CDR2 FQGNSA. CDR3 bases: TGTGCCAGCAGCCCCTTCAATCAGCCCCAGCATTTT. Protein sequence: CASSPFNQPQHF.

V gene TRBV6-6 combines with J gene TRBJ1-1; TRBD1 matches 7 bases. Germline lookup yields CDR1 MNHNY and CDR2 SVGAGI (reference sequence). The CDR3 is 14 residues long. Germline trimming cut 4 bases from V and 4 bases from J; bases unmatched to any gene: 6. The CDR3: CASSSTGKSTEAFF. The DNA for the CDR3 is TGTGCCAGCAGTTCGACAGGGAAAAGCACTGAAGCTTTCTTT.

The rearrangement joins TRBV28 to TRBJ1-1; 9 positions match TRBD1. V gave up 5 bases and J gave up 3 bases; unmatched junction bases: 10. CDR1 and CDR2 from the germline V gene are MDHEN and SYDVKM. This CDR3 comprises 16 residues. CDR3 residues: CASSTYRGPVDTEAFF. CDR3 nucleotides: TGTGCCAGCAGTACATACAGGGGGCCGGTGGACACTGAAGCTTTCTTT.

The chain links TRBV9 to TRBJ1-3; tentative D call: TRBD1 (5 bases). The V gene lost 2 bases and the J gene lost 3 bases, with 9 bases spanning the gap. The CDR3 covers 14 residues. Germline V gene lookup returns CDR1 SGDLS and CDR2 YYNGEE. As DNA, the CDR3 is TGTGCCAGCAGCGTGTTGCAGGGTGGAAACACCATATATTTT. Translating gives CASSVLQGGNTIYF.

The J gene is TRBJ2-6, the V gene TRBV9, with TRBD2 matching 11 bases. The J segment lost 4 bases and the V segment lost 4 bases, leaving 10 bases of the junction unmatched. Looked up from germline, CDR1 is SGDLS and CDR2 is YYNGEE. The CDR3 length is 18 residues. The DNA for the CDR3 is TGTGCCAGCAGCTCCCCATTAGCGGGAGGGCTAGGGGCCAACGTCCTGACTTTC. It codes for CASSSPLAGGLGANVLTF.

The chain employs TRBV2 and TRBJ1-4, with TRBD1 identical over 8 bases. The CDR3 length is 15 residues. V gave up 10 bases and J gave up 7 bases; unmatched junction bases: 14. Germline V gives CDR1 SNHLY, CDR2 FYNNEI. The CDR3 spells CATRQGFRGLEKLFF. Written as DNA, the CDR3 is TGTGCCACCCGCCAGGGGTTCAGGGGGCTTGAAAAACTGTTTTTT. Combining the CDR3 with reference TRBV2 and TRBJ1-4 gives the whole variable domain EPEVTQTPSHQVTQMGQEVILRCVPISNHLYFYWYRQILGQKVEFLVSFYNNEISEKSEIFDDQFSVERPDGSNFTLKIRSTKLEDSAMYFCATRQGFRGLEKLFFGSGTQLSVL.

The chain combines TRBV29-1 with TRBJ1-1; the D gene is possibly TRBD1 (5 bases). The CDR3 loop spans 11 amino acids. Germline CDR1 is SQVTM and CDR2 is ANQGSEA. The V and J ends lost 8 bases and 1 base respectively, with 8 bases between them. The CDR3 reads CSWTPNTEAFF. The CDR3, as DNA: TGCAGCTGGACACCGAACACTGAAGCTTTCTTT. Combining the CDR3 with reference TRBV29-1 and TRBJ1-1 gives the whole variable domain SAVISQKPSRDICQRGTSLTIQCQVDSQVTMMFWYRQQPGQSLTLIATANQGSEATYESGFVIDKFPISRPNLTFSTLTVSNMSPEDSSIYLCSWTPNTEAFFGQGTRLTVV.

The chain employs TRBV14 and TRBJ2-2; 7 nucleotides line up with TRBD1. J lost 3 bases, V lost 3 bases, and 10 bases had no gene match. The CDR3 totals 17 residues. Germline lookup yields CDR1 SGHDN and CDR2 FVKESK. CDR3 amino acids: CASSQPRGFGDTGELFF. The CDR3 nucleotides are TGTGCCAGCAGCCAGCCCAGGGGGTTCGGGGACACCGGGGAGCTGTTTTTT.

The chain combines TRBV3-1 (or the pseudogene TRBV3-2) with TRBJ1-2; a weak D match, TRBD1 (5 bases). Trimming shortened V by 0 bases and J by 7 bases, and 12 bases separated the two germline ends. In germline, CDR1 is LGHDT, CDR2 YNNKEL (reference sequence). This CDR3 has 14 residues. The DNA of the CDR3 is TGTGCCAGCAGCCAAGATAACAGGTTAGGTGGCTACACCTTC. It translates to CASSQDNRLGGYTF.

The V call is TRBV5-1, the J call TRBJ1-3; D uncertain. V lost 0 bases to trimming and J lost 3 bases, with 16 bases between them. The germline V gene encodes CDR1 SGHRS and CDR2 YFSETQ. The CDR3 totals 17 residues. The CDR3 here is CASSLEGDASFGNTIYF. DNA of the CDR3: TGCGCCAGCAGCTTGGAGGGAGACGCTAGCTTTGGAAACACCATATATTTT.

The chain carries TRBV5-1 and TRBJ1-5, with no clear D. The CDR3 has 15 amino acids. From germline, CDR1 is SGHRS and CDR2 YFSETQ. V shed 5 bases and J shed 0 bases, with 12 bases lying between them. DNA of the CDR3: TGCGCCAGCAGGGAGTCCCTCAATAGCAATCAGCCCCAGCATTTT. Translating gives CASRESLNSNQPQHF.

V is TRBV5-1 and J is TRBJ2-6, with D tentatively TRBD2 (5 bases). The CDR3 is made up of 16 amino acids. V lost 2 bases and J lost 2, with 11 bases in between. From germline, CDR1 is SGHRS and CDR2 YFSETQ. CDR3 sequence reads: CASSFDMGAGANVLTF. In DNA, the CDR3 is TGCGCCAGCAGCTTCGACATGGGAGCTGGGGCCAACGTCCTGACTTTC.

The chain combines TRBV4-2 with TRBJ2-3; D possibly corresponds to TRBD2 (7 bases). Looked up from germline, CDR1 is LGHNA and CDR2 is YNFKEQ. V lost 0 bases, J lost 6 bases, and 16 bases lay in between. The CDR3 contains 16 residues. In DNA, the CDR3 is TGTGCCAGCAGCCAAGAAGGGGGAGGGAGCCCCGATACGCAGTATTTT. It specifies CASSQEGGGSPDTQYF.

The chain uses TRBV6-6 and TRBJ2-1; TRBD2 matches at 11 bases. Germline V gives CDR1 MNHNY, CDR2 SVGAGI (reference sequence). This CDR3 has 16 amino acids. With 0 bases clipped from V and 10 bases from J, the junction kept 8 bases outside the gene matches. The CDR3 nucleotides are TGTGCCAGCAGTTACTCGAAGGCTAGCGGGGGGCGGGAGCAGTTCTTC. Translation: CASSYSKASGGREQFF.

The chain recombines TRBV2 with TRBJ2-3; TRBD2 is a possible D gene (5 bases). CDR3 size: 15 residues. The germline V gene has CDR1 SNHLY and CDR2 FYNNEI. With 4 bases removed from V and 2 bases from J, the gap between germline ends came to 13 bases. In DNA, the CDR3 is TGTGCCAGCAGTGCGTCGCGGGCTTCCACAGATACGCAGTATTTT. Translation: CASSASRASTDTQYF.

The chain uses TRBV3-1 (or the pseudogene TRBV3-2) and TRBJ2-2; TRBD2 is a possible D gene (6 bases). The CDR3 sequence is 17 residues long. Germline V gives CDR1 LGHDT, CDR2 YNNKEL (reference sequence). The germline V and J ends were trimmed by 4 bases and 2 bases, with 17 bases remaining between them. The CDR3 sequence is CASSPSAPGLNTGELFF. For the CDR3, the DNA is TGTGCCAGCAGCCCCAGTGCTCCGGGACTCAACACCGGGGAGCTGTTTTTT.

The rearrangement joins TRBV9 to TRBJ1-5; maybe TRBD1 (6 bases). Germline V gene data show CDR1 as SGDLS and CDR2 as YYNGEE. Trimming took 7 bases from V and 5 from J, leaving 13 bases between them. There are 13 residues in the CDR3. The DNA of the CDR3 is TGTGCCAGCTCCGGGGCAGGGGATCAGCCCCAGCATTTT. It codes for CASSGAGDQPQHF.